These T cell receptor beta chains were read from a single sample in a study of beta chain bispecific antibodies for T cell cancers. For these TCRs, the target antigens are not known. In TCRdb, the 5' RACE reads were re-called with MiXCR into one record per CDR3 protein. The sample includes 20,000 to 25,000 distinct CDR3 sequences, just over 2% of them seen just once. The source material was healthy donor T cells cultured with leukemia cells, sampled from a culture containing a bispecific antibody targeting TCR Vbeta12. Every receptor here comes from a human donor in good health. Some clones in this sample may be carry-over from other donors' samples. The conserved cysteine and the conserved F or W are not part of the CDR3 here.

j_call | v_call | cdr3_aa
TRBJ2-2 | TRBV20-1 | SARWGTANTGELF
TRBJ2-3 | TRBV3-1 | ASSQDIGRTDTQY
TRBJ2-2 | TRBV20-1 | SARDGTPPGGELF
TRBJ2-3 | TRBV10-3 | AISGGGDTQY
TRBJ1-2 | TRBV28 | ASSFGGGIKFGYT
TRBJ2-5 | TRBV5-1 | ASRPDTQETQY
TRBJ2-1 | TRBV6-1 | ASSEVKLAGPYNEQF
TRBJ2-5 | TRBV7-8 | ASSIRQGGSQETQY
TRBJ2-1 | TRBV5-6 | ASETGTGGVEQF
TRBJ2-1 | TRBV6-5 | ASTPTGTGDNEQF
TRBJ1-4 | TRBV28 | ASSPSSRGLGEKLF
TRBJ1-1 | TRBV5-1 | ASSLNGDAF
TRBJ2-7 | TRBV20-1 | SARTGALYEQY
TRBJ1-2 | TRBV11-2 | ASSLSYRGGYT
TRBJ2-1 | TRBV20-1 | SARDFGGAGGPRSYNEQF
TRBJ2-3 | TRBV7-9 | ASSFWSLLGGPDTQY
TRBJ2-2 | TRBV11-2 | ASSSINTGELF
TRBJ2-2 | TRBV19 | ASSMTQGNTGELF
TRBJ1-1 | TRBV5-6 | ASSYRQVGDEAF
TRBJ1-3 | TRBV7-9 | ASSPSSGGTVSGNTIY
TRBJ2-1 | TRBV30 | AWRDPTKRSSYNEQF
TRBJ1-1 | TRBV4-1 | ASSQGQNTEAF
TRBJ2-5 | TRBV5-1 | ASSLEEGLETQY
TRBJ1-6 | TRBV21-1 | ASSATDINSPLH
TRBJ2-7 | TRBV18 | ASSPRQGVHEQY
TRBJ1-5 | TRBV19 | ASRTGPYEVNQPQH
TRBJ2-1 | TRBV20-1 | SARDPDRYNEQF
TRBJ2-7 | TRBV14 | ASSQVSLGEQY
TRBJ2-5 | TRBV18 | ASSPAGREETQY
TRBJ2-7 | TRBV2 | ASLMLQSSYEQY
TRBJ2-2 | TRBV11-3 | ASSPGTYSSGGELF
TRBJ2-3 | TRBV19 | ASSISPSFTDTQY
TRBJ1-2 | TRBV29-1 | SVEGPTGDF
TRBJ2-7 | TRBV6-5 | ASSYGDRDYEQY
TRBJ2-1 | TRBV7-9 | ASSLKGDNEQF
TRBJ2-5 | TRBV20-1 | SAREMGGAQGETQY
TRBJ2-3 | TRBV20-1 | SARDMTSASTDTQY
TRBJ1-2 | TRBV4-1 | ASSQDIGAAANYGYT
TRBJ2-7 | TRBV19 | ASSIVPGDEQY